This is a list of T cell receptor beta chains from one sample in a study of chronic HIV infection and antiretroviral therapy. From the 5' RACE reads, TCRdb called clonotypes with MiXCR, one entry per CDR3 protein. The sample shows some 37,000 distinct CDR3 sequences, roughly 8% of them seen only once. Sequencing used peripheral blood. The receptors originated from an adult who had HIV and had not received antiretroviral therapy, or was an uninfected healthy control (not recorded which). The CDR3 runs from the conserved cysteine through the conserved F or W. The order of the fields is clone size, V gene, J gene, D gene, CDR3 protein, CDR3 DNA. D genes are given only for firm matches. Only some rows state a clone size, as once, few, many or a class for expanded clones.

-	TRBV28	TRBJ1-5	-	CASSWGLANQPQHF	TGTGCCAGCAGTTGGGGCTTGGCGAATCAGCCCCAGCATTTT
many	TRBV29-1	TRBJ1-4	-	CSAFNEKLFF	TGCAGCGCTTTTAATGAAAAACTGTTTTTT
many	TRBV28	TRBJ2-7	TRBD1	CASSPLGQGTYEQYF	TGTGCCAGCAGTCCCCTTGGACAGGGGACCTACGAGCAGTACTTC
many	TRBV12-3/TRBV12-4	TRBJ2-1	TRBD2	CASKSGKRNEQFF	TGTGCCAGCAAGAGCGGGAAAAGGAATGAGCAGTTCTTC
many	TRBV20-1	TRBJ1-4	-	CSARRANEKLFF	TGCAGTGCTAGGCGGGCTAATGAAAAACTGTTTTTT
-	TRBV4-1	TRBJ2-3	-	CASKEGPYTDTQYF	TGCGCCAGCAAAGAGGGACCATACACAGATACGCAGTATTTT
-	TRBV25-1	TRBJ2-5	-	CASSDGHQETQYF	TGTGCCAGCAGTGACGGCCACCAAGAGACCCAGTACTTC
-	TRBV18	TRBJ2-7	TRBD2	CASSRPGLAGSFYSYEQYF	TGTGCCAGCTCACGGCCGGGACTAGCGGGTTCCTTTTACTCCTACGAGCAGTACTTC
-	TRBV28	TRBJ1-2	TRBD1	CASSRNRGPDYGYTF	TGTGCCAGCAGTCGCAACAGGGGGCCGGACTATGGCTACACCTTC
many	TRBV12-3/TRBV12-4	TRBJ2-2	-	CASRPPGANTGELFF	TGTGCCAGCAGACCTCCCGGGGCAAACACCGGGGAGCTGTTTTTT
many	TRBV28	TRBJ2-6	-	CASSLASLLSGANVLTF	TGTGCCAGCAGTTTGGCCAGTCTACTCTCTGGGGCCAACGTCCTGACTTTC